Listed here are 18 T cell receptor beta chains from one sample, sequenced in a study of blood T cell repertoires in COVID-19. Assay used: immunoSEQ multiplex PCR; TCRdb lists only in-frame clones, some missing. The data contain about 98,000 clones, roughly 85% of them singletons. Specimen: peripheral blood. These receptor sequences come from a man aged 50-60 years with active COVID-19.

The chain couples TRBV6-5 to TRBJ1-1; TRBD1 aligns across 7 bases. The V and J ends lost 6 bases and 1 base, in that order; junction bases with no gene match: 5. The CDR3 runs 14 residues. Germline CDR1 reads MNHEY; CDR2 reads SVGAGI. The CDR3 DNA follows: TGTGCCAGCAGCCGACAGGGACCGAACACTGAAGCTTTCTTT. Amino acid sequence: CASSRQGPNTEAFF.

V usage is TRBV19 and J usage is TRBJ1-4; 10 nucleotides agree with TRBD1. CDR3 length: 15 amino acids. The germline gives CDR1 LNHDA, CDR2 SQIVND (reference sequence). With V trimmed by 7 bases and J by 7 bases, 9 bases remained unmatched. The CDR3 loop is CASTSGQGLGEKLFF. DNA for the CDR3: TGTGCCAGTACCTCGGGACAGGGGTTAGGTGAAAAACTGTTTTTT.

CDR3 DNA sequence: TGCAGTGCTCGTGGAGCTACCGGGGAGCTGTTTTTT. Translated: CSARGATGELFF. This chain connects TRBV20-1 to TRBJ2-2; D not resolved. Germline assignment: CDR1 DFQATT and CDR2 SNEGSKA (reference sequence). With 5 bases removed from V and 5 bases from J, the gap between germline ends came to 9 bases. The CDR3 totals 12 residues.

The V call is TRBV3-1 (or the pseudogene TRBV3-2), the J call TRBJ2-2, with D possibly matching TRBD1 (5 bases). The germline V and J ends were trimmed by 0 bases and 7 bases, with 9 bases remaining between them. This CDR3 has 14 amino acids. Germline V CDR1 and CDR2: LGHDT, YNNKEL (reference sequence). The CDR3: CASSQDRVGGELFF. The CDR3 coding sequence is TGTGCCAGCAGCCAAGACAGGGTTGGCGGGGAGCTGTTTTTT.

This chain connects TRBV5-4 to TRBJ1-2; no firm D call. The V and J ends lost 1 base and 2 bases respectively, with 9 bases between them. The CDR3 loop spans 14 amino acids. Germline CDR1 is SGHNT and CDR2 is YYREEE (reference sequence). The CDR3 DNA follows: TGTGCCAGCAGCTTGAGTACAGACAACTATGGCTACACCTTC. Its translation: CASSLSTDNYGYTF.

The chain has TRBV7-3 and TRBJ2-1; 13 bases match TRBD2. CDR1 SGHTA and CDR2 FQGTGA come from the germline V gene. The J segment lost 9 bases and the V segment lost 5 bases, leaving 7 bases of the junction unmatched. This CDR3 contains 15 residues. The CDR3 loop is CASSERLAGGSEQFF. DNA for the CDR3: TGTGCCAGCAGCGAACGACTAGCGGGGGGATCTGAGCAGTTCTTC. Full variable domain (rest looked up from reference TRBV7-3 and TRBJ2-1): GAGVSQTPSNKVTEKGKYVELRCDPISGHTALYWYRQSLGQGPEFLIYFQGTGAADDSGLPNDRFFAVRPEGSVSTLKIQRTERGDSAVYLCASSERLAGGSEQFFGPGTRLTVL.

The gene calls are TRBV19 and TRBJ1-6; 7 positions match TRBD1. The V and J ends lost 5 bases and 6 bases, in that order; junction bases with no gene match: 10. Per the germline V gene, CDR1 is LNHDA and CDR2 is SQIVND (reference sequence). The CDR3 length is 16 residues. CDR3 loop: CASSPKGAGPNSPLHF. The CDR3 region has the DNA TGTGCCAGTAGTCCCAAGGGGGCAGGGCCTAATTCACCCCTCCACTTT.

On this clone itself: One junction end does not reproduce the germline sequence, and a read error may be involved. Distinct nucleotide sequences in the sample also encode this CDR3. V gene TRBV2 combines with J gene TRBJ1-6; TRBD1 matches at 8 bases. The CDR3 length is 15 residues. CDR1 and CDR2 (germline): SNHLY, FYNNEI. CDR3 nucleotides: TGTGCCAGCAGTGAAAAGGGACAGGTGAATTCCCCCCTCCACTTT. Translating gives CASSEKGQVNSPLHF.

This clone showed up just once. The chain combines TRBV11-2 with TRBJ1-6; TRBD1 might be the D (5 bases). Germline V gene data show CDR1 as SGHAT and CDR2 as FQNNGV. The CDR3 covers 14 residues. Trimming removed 2 bases from V and 6 bases from J, with 8 bases in between. The CDR3 region is CASSLLQANSPLHF. The DNA of the CDR3 is TGTGCCAGCAGCTTATTACAGGCTAATTCACCCCTCCACTTT.

The chain recombines TRBV19 with TRBJ1-2; 8 bases map to TRBD1. The CDR3 consists of 14 residues. Trimming removed 4 bases from V and 1 base from J; junction bases left unmatched: 2. Germline CDR1 LNHDA, CDR2 SQIVND (reference sequence). CDR3 region: CASSRQGNNYGYTF. DNA of the CDR3: TGTGCCAGTAGTAGACAGGGGAATAACTATGGCTACACCTTC.

The J gene is TRBJ2-2, the V gene TRBV3-1 (or the pseudogene TRBV3-2), with 9 bases lining up with TRBD1. Per germline, CDR1 LGHDT and CDR2 YNNKEL (reference sequence). This CDR3 is 15 amino acids long. The ends lost 1 base at V and 6 bases at J; junction bases unmatched: 3. The CDR3 loop is CASSQADRGPGELFF. Here the CDR3 DNA reads TGTGCCAGCAGCCAAGCGGACAGGGGCCCCGGGGAGCTGTTTTTT.

The chain links TRBV18 to TRBJ2-1; 8 bases fit TRBD2. CDR1 and CDR2 from the germline V gene are KGHSH and LQKENI. V trimming: 0 bases; J trimming: 3 bases; junction bases outside the gene matches: 4. The CDR3 is 16 amino acids. In DNA form, the CDR3 reads TGTGCCAGCTCACCACCGGGCGGGGGGTACTACAATGAGCAGTTCTTC. Translation gives CASSPPGGGYYNEQFF.

The gene calls are TRBV3-1 (or the pseudogene TRBV3-2) and TRBJ2-5; D uncertain. CDR1 is LGHDT, CDR2 YNNKEL, per germline (reference sequence). The ends were cut back, 2 bases at V and 4 bases at J, with 8 bases in the middle. The CDR3 is made up of 13 amino acids. The CDR3 DNA sequence: TGTGCCAGCAGCCAACTAGTATCAGAGACCCAGTACTTC. Translating gives CASSQLVSETQYF.

The J gene is TRBJ2-1, the V gene TRBV25-1, with a weak D call TRBD2 (5 bases). The CDR3 loop spans 14 amino acids. Trimming stripped 3 bases from V and 10 bases from J, with 16 bases between. Germline V gene lookup returns CDR1 MGHDK and CDR2 SYGVNS. For the CDR3, the DNA is TGTGCCAGCAGTGATCGAGTCCAGTCGGGAGAGCAGTTCTTC. It specifies CASSDRVQSGEQFF.

This sequence joins TRBV7-2 and TRBJ2-3; 9 bases line up with TRBD2. The V and J ends lost 5 bases and 0 bases, in that order; junction bases with no gene match: 12. The CDR3 has 18 residues. Germline values: CDR1 SGHTA, CDR2 FQGNSA. The CDR3 region has the DNA TGTGCCAGCAGCCCCGTGGATAGCGGGGGTTCTAGCACAGATACGCAGTATTTT. Encoded protein: CASSPVDSGGSSTDTQYF.

The J gene is TRBJ1-5, the V gene TRBV7-8; TRBD1 matches 8 bases. CDR1 and CDR2 (germline): SGHVS, FQNEAQ. CDR3 length: 18 amino acids. The ends lost 3 bases at V and 8 bases at J; junction bases unmatched: 18. As DNA, the CDR3 is TGTGCCAGCAGCTTTGACCCATCCGGGACAGGAACTATCAAGCCCCAGCATTTT. Translated, it gives CASSFDPSGTGTIKPQHF.

The chain is built from TRBV7-2 and TRBJ1-1; D unresolved. Trimming pared 5 bases from V and 0 bases from J, leaving 7 bases between. This CDR3 is 13 amino acids long. Looked up from germline, CDR1 is SGHTA and CDR2 is FQGNSA. CDR3: CASSPQLNTEAFF. The CDR3 region has the DNA TGTGCCAGCAGCCCACAACTGAACACTGAAGCTTTCTTT.

The chain uses TRBV5-1 and TRBJ1-1, with a weak D call TRBD1 (6 bases). The CDR3 sequence is 14 residues long. The germline gives CDR1 SGHRS, CDR2 YFSETQ. Trimming left V 4 bases short and J 1 base short, with 11 bases between. The CDR3 reads CASSIQQGNTEAFF. The DNA for the CDR3 is TGCGCCAGCAGCATACAACAGGGGAACACTGAAGCTTTCTTT.